This entry is about one T cell receptor beta chain. Different DNA sequences within this sample yield the same CDR3. This record belongs to a study of shared clonotypes between healthy human individuals. The CDR3 length is 12 residues. V lost 3 bases, J lost 3 bases, and 6 bases lay in between. Germline V gene sequence: CDR1 SGHAT, CDR2 FQNNGV. CD45RO-negative, CCR7-selected cells formed the naive CD8 fraction, which excluded terminally differentiated effector memory CD45RA+ cells. Only in-frame clones appear in the TCRdb table, and some are missing; sequencing was by immunoSEQ multiplex PCR. This table holds 2 million or so clones, roughly 95% found once.

The sample consisted of naive CD8+ T cells sorted from blood. This clonotype originated in a man in his late teens or twenties in good health. The chain is built from TRBV11-2 and TRBJ2-7; D is undetermined. The DNA of the CDR3 is TGTGCCAGCAGCTTGGCATACTACGAGCAGTACTTC. Translating gives CASSLAYYEQYF. The full variable domain, completed using reference TRBV11-2 and TRBJ2-7, is EAGVAQSPRYKIIEKRQSVAFWCNPISGHATLYWYQQILGQGPKLLIQFQNNGVVDDSQLPKDRFSAERLKGVDSTLKIQPAKLEDSAVYLCASSLAYYEQYFGPGTRLTVT.